The clone carrying this T cell receptor (beta chain) was recorded many times. Its antigen is as yet unknown. Trimming shortened V by 1 base and J by 7 bases, and 11 bases separated the two germline ends. CDR3 size: 14 residues. Germline CDR1 LGHDT, CDR2 YNNKEL (reference sequence). This record belongs to a study of naive and memory T cell subsets. General observations from the study: Gini index rose across naive, CM, EM and EMRA in CD4 and CD8. Between naive and memory subsets, TCR abundance power law exponents differed.

After the first PCR, alpha and beta chain libraries were processed separately. Two oligonucleotides, mixed equimolar, formed the beta constant-region primer covering TRBC1 and TRBC2. The ligated cDNA underwent four PCR rounds using SP2 and nested alpha and beta constant-region primers. TCRdb processed the UMI-ligation and nested PCR reads anew with MiXCR; each CDR3 protein has one entry. The data show approximately 82,000 distinct CDR3 sequences, 7% to 8% seen once. This receptor was taken from a human donor in good health. The chain employs TRBV3-1 and TRBJ1-3; no clear D. The sequencing input was central memory CD4+ T cells from blood. The CDR3 bases are TGTGCCAGCAGCCAAGGTTTCGAGCGGAACACCATATATTTT. Its protein product is CASSQGFERNTIYF. Complete variable domain (other parts from reference TRBV3-1 and TRBJ1-3): DTAVSQTPKYLVTQMGNDKSIKCEQNLGHDTMYWYKQDSKKFLKIMFSYNNKELIINETVPNRFSPKSPDKAHLNLHINSLELGDSAVYFCASSQGFERNTIYFGEGSWLTVV.